Listed below are T cell receptor beta chains from one sample, sequenced in a study of patients and donors after allogeneic stem cell transplantation. MiXCR, applied by TCRdb to the RT-PCR reads, yields one record per CDR3 protein. The sample yields around 7,600 distinct CDR3 sequences, under 14% seen once. Sequenced input: blood, either unsorted or a sorted T cell fraction (not recorded which). These receptors originate from a human donor who was either an allogeneic HSCT recipient or a stem cell or donor lymphocyte infusion donor (not recorded which). It is not recorded whose cells these are; they may come from a transplant donor. Both conserved end residues are part of each CDR3. D genes are given only for firm matches. Clone size is shown for a subset of rows, as once, few, many or a class of expanded clone.

D gene	clone size	J gene	V gene	CDR3 protein	CDR3 DNA
NA	few	TRBJ1-6	TRBV6-5	CASSYLGRVNSPLHF	TGTGCCAGCAGTTACCTGGGACGTGTGAATTCACCCCTCCACTTT
NA	many	TRBJ1-1	TRBV7-2	CASGQMNTEAFF	TGTGCCAGCGGACAGATGAACACTGAAGCTTTCTTT
NA	medium-sized	TRBJ2-2	TRBV6-5	CASSYGANTGELFF	TGTGCCAGCAGTTACGGAGCAAACACCGGGGAGTTGTTTTTT
NA	NA	TRBJ2-5	TRBV20-1	CSALTGTHQETQYF	TGCAGTGCTCTTACCGGGACACACCAAGAGACCCAGTACTTC
NA	many	TRBJ1-1	TRBV18	CASSPMFGQNTEAFF	TGTGCCAGCTCACCCATGTTCGGACAAAACACTGAAGCTTTCTTT
TRBD1	many	TRBJ2-1	TRBV14	CASSQDPGQGDNEQFF	TGTGCCAGCAGCCAAGATCCCGGACAGGGCGACAATGAGCAGTTCTTC
TRBD1	NA	TRBJ2-4	TRBV6-1	CASSEIGTAQNIQYF	TGTGCCAGCAGTGAAATTGGGACAGCGCAAAACATTCAGTACTTC
NA	many	TRBJ1-3	TRBV7-2	CASSLDGSGNTIYF	TGTGCCAGCAGCTTAGATGGTTCTGGAAACACCATATATTTT
NA	NA	TRBJ2-7	TRBV5-6	CASSQSGQRGEQYF	TGTGCCAGCAGCCAGTCTGGTCAGAGGGGCGAGCAGTACTTC
NA	NA	TRBJ1-2	TRBV7-2	CASSLVGQKGGYTF	TGTGCCAGCAGCTTAGTTGGCCAAAAGGGTGGCTACACCTTC
TRBD1	medium-sized	TRBJ1-1	TRBV10-3	CAISRPQGADTEAFF	TGTGCCATCAGTCGACCACAGGGGGCTGACACTGAAGCTTTCTTT
TRBD1	many	TRBJ1-5	TRBV6-5	CASSQGGYLQPQHF	TGTGCCAGCAGTCAGGGGGGATATCTTCAGCCCCAGCATTTT
NA	many	TRBJ1-1	TRBV7-8	CASSLQVRAMNTEAFF	TGTGCCAGCAGCCTTCAGGTTCGGGCGATGAACACTGAAGCTTTCTTT
NA	few	TRBJ2-1	TRBV15	CATSTGQISRFQEQFF	TGTGCCACCAGCACCGGACAGATCTCCAGATTTCAGGAGCAGTTCTTC
NA	NA	TRBJ2-6	TRBV5-6	CASSLGRNSGANVLTF	TGTGCCAGCAGCTTGGGACGCAACTCTGGGGCCAACGTCCTGACTTTC
TRBD2	many	TRBJ2-1	TRBV5-6	CASSPTGLAGHNEQFF	TGTGCCAGCAGCCCAACCGGACTAGCGGGGCACAATGAGCAGTTCTTC
NA	NA	TRBJ2-1	TRBV5-1	CASSLGNEQFF	TGCGCCAGCAGCTTGGGCAATGAGCAGTTCTTC
TRBD2	few	TRBJ2-1	TRBV15	CATSGAIVSGGAYNEQFF	TGTGCCACCAGCGGAGCGATAGTTAGCGGGGGGGCATACAATGAGCAGTTCTTC
TRBD1	many	TRBJ2-5	TRBV18	CASSPPGQVLQETQYF	TGTGCCAGCTCACCACCGGGACAGGTTCTCCAAGAGACCCAGTACTTC
TRBD2	NA	TRBJ2-3	TRBV18	CASSQTSGGQHTQYF	TGTGCCAGCTCCCAGACTAGCGGGGGCCAGCATACGCAGTATTTT
TRBD1	many	TRBJ1-2	TRBV18	CASSPTGGENGYTF	TGTGCCAGCTCACCGACAGGGGGAGAGAATGGCTACACCTTC
TRBD2	NA	TRBJ2-1	TRBV10-3	CASHAGGSYNEQFF	TGTGCCTCACACGCGGGGGGTTCCTACAATGAGCAGTTCTTC
NA	many	TRBJ1-1	TRBV29-1	CSVDLRAPATEAFF	TGCAGCGTTGATTTACGGGCCCCAGCCACTGAAGCTTTCTTT
NA	NA	TRBJ1-6	TRBV20-1	CSARGYGGYNSPLHF	TGCAGTGCTAGGGGGTACGGAGGCTATAATTCACCCCTCCACTTT
NA	NA	TRBJ2-2	TRBV29-1	CSVARGTGELFF	TGCAGCGTTGCGCGGGGCACCGGGGAGCTGTTTTTT
NA	few	TRBJ2-2	TRBV7-2	CASSLSTGSTGELFF	TGTGCCAGCAGCTTAAGTACAGGAAGTACCGGGGAGCTGTTTTTT
NA	medium-sized	TRBJ1-1	TRBV14	CASGAYRGSFDTEAFF	TGTGCCAGCGGAGCGTATCGGGGGTCATTCGACACTGAAGCTTTCTTT
NA	many	TRBJ2-2	TRBV6-1	CASSVPGGTGELFF	TGTGCCAGCAGTGTCCCTGGGGGGACCGGGGAGCTGTTTTTT
TRBD1	few	TRBJ1-5	TRBV30	CAWSKRDRNQPQHF	TGTGCCTGGAGTAAAAGGGACAGAAATCAGCCCCAGCATTTT
TRBD1	few	TRBJ2-7	TRBV5-4	CASSFTGQGFYEQYF	TGTGCCAGCAGCTTTACGGGACAGGGCTTTTACGAGCAGTACTTC
NA	many	TRBJ1-4	TRBV12-3/TRBV12-4	CASSPGLHQNEKLFF	TGTGCCAGCAGTCCTGGACTGCACCAAAATGAAAAACTGTTTTTT